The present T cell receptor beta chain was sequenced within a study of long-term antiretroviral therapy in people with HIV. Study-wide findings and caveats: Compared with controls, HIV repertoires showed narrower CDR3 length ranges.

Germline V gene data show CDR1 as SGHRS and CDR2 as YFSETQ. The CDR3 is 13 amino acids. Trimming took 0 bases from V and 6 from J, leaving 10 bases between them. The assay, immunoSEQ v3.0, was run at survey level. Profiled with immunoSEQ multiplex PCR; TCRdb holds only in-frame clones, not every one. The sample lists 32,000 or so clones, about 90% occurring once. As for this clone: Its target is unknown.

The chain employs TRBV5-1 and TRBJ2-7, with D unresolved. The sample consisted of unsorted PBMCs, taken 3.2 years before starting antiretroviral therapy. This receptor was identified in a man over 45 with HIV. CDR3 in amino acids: CASSLVPGGEQYF. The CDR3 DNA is TGCGCCAGCAGCTTGGTCCCAGGCGGCGAGCAGTACTTC.